A selection of T cell receptor beta chains follows, all from one sample in a study of blood T cell repertoires in COVID-19. Some clones are missing from TCRdb's copy, which holds only in-frame ones; the method was immunoSEQ multiplex PCR. The repertoire consists of some 270,000 clones, with around 82% occurring once and the leading ten covering 15% to 19%. Sequencing input: peripheral blood. The receptors derive from a person aged 65 to 79 with COVID-19, enrolled during active disease. Each CDR3 is given with its conserved first and last residue. A D gene is named only where the DNA matches it firmly. A row's size may be missing; if present it is once, few, many or a size class.

j_gene | v_gene | d_gene | abundance | CDR3aa | CDR3nt
TRBJ2-7 | TRBV6-5 | TRBD2 | - | CASSSRLAGESYEQYF | TGTGCCAGCAGTTCCAGACTAGCGGGAGAATCCTACGAGCAGTACTTC
TRBJ2-7 | TRBV18 | - | - | CASSPPADEQYF | TGTGCCAGCTCACCACCCGCAGACGAGCAGTACTTC
TRBJ2-1 | TRBV19 | TRBD1 | - | CASSMGGTGGYEQFF | TGTGCCAGTAGTATGGGCGGGACAGGGGGATATGAGCAGTTCTTC
TRBJ2-5 | TRBV5-1 | TRBD1 | - | CASSSGTGEETQYF | TGCGCCAGCAGCTCTGGGACAGGAGAAGAGACCCAGTACTTC
TRBJ2-3 | TRBV28 | TRBD2 | once | CASEDPWRGGLTDTQYF | TGTGCCAGCGAGGACCCTTGGCGGGGGGGCCTTACAGATACGCAGTATTTT
TRBJ2-1 | TRBV15 | - | - | CATSPPMGLINYNEQFF | TGTGCCACCAGCCCCCCTATGGGGCTAATAAACTACAATGAGCAGTTCTTC
TRBJ2-7 | TRBV5-1 | TRBD2 | - | CASSPLAGGLFYEQYF | TGCGCCAGCAGCCCCCTAGCGGGGGGGCTCTTCTACGAGCAGTACTTC
TRBJ1-6 | TRBV18 | TRBD1 | - | CASSSGTGRTSPLHF | TGTGCCAGCTCATCAGGGACAGGGAGAACATCACCCCTCCACTTT
TRBJ2-7 | TRBV5-1 | TRBD2 | - | CASSLEGTSGTPYEQYF | TGCGCCAGCAGCTTGGAAGGGACTAGCGGGACCCCCTACGAGCAGTACTTC
TRBJ1-1 | TRBV19 | - | once | CASSLGAVGTEAFF | TGTGCCAGTAGTCTTGGGGCTGTGGGCACTGAAGCTTTCTTT
TRBJ2-7 | TRBV11-2 | TRBD1 | - | CASSLGLDRGRDEQYF | TGTGCCAGCAGCTTAGGGTTAGACAGGGGGCGTGACGAGCAGTACTTC
TRBJ2-2 | TRBV28 | TRBD2 | - | CASSDPTFRLAAGELFF | TGTGCCAGCAGTGATCCTACCTTCAGACTAGCAGCCGGGGAGCTGTTTTTT
TRBJ1-2 | TRBV2 | - | - | CASRPWQGLYGYTF | TGTGCCAGCAGACCTTGGCAGGGCCTTTATGGCTACACCTTC
TRBJ2-2 | TRBV24-1 | TRBD1 | - | CATSDPSGQGARDGELFF | TGTGCCACCAGTGATCCGTCCGGACAGGGGGCGCGGGACGGGGAGCTGTTTTTT
TRBJ1-5 | TRBV6-5 | - | - | CASSRGGNQPQHF | TGTGCCAGCAGTCGGGGTGGCAATCAGCCCCAGCATTTT
TRBJ2-1 | TRBV7-2 | TRBD2 | - | CASSSRGRLAGNNEQFF | TGTGCCAGCAGCTCCCGGGGCCGCCTAGCGGGAAACAATGAGCAGTTCTTC
TRBJ2-7 | TRBV5-4 | - | - | CASSRGGGYEQYF | TGTGCCAGCTCCCGAGGGGGGGGCTACGAGCAGTACTTC
TRBJ2-2 | TRBV11-3 | TRBD2 | - | CASSRGRDTGELFF | TGTGCCAGCAGCCGTGGGAGGGACACCGGGGAGCTGTTTTTT
TRBJ1-2 | TRBV14 | - | - | CASSQMTGDYGYTF | TGTGCCAGCAGCCAAATGACAGGAGACTATGGCTACACCTTC
TRBJ2-2 | TRBV19 | TRBD2 | - | CASSGRGTGELFF | TGTGCCAGTAGCGGGAGGGGGACCGGGGAGCTGTTTTTT
TRBJ1-5 | TRBV6-6 | TRBD1 | - | CASNDRGNQPQHF | TGTGCCAGCAACGACAGGGGTAATCAGCCCCAGCATTTT
TRBJ2-5 | TRBV4-3 | - | - | CASSQDRGFGETQYF | TGCGCCAGCAGCCAAGACAGGGGATTCGGAGAGACCCAGTACTTC
TRBJ2-7 | TRBV4-1 | - | once | CASSQVEQGVYEQYF | TGCGCCAGCAGCCAAGTGGAACAGGGAGTGTACGAGCAGTACTTC
TRBJ1-3 | TRBV7-3 | - | - | CASSLNSGAGNTIYF | TGTGCCAGCAGCTTAAACTCAGGGGCAGGAAACACCATATATTTT
TRBJ2-7 | TRBV30 | - | - | CAWSVLRTNYEQYF | TGTGCCTGGAGTGTACTCCGGACAAACTACGAGCAGTACTTC
TRBJ1-1 | TRBV6-2/TRBV6-3 | - | - | CASSYILGESSNTEAFF | TGTGCCAGCAGTTACATCCTAGGAGAGTCGTCGAACACTGAAGCTTTCTTT
TRBJ2-7 | TRBV9 | TRBD2 | few | CASSGRGLAETYEQYF | TGTGCCAGCAGCGGCCGAGGACTAGCGGAAACCTACGAGCAGTACTTC
TRBJ1-6 | TRBV11-1 | TRBD1 | - | CASSKAGTGANSPLHF | TGTGCCAGCAGCAAAGCCGGGACAGGGGCCAATTCACCCCTCCACTTT
TRBJ2-7 | TRBV6-2/TRBV6-3 | - | - | CASSYSRQVGEQYF | TGTGCCAGCAGTTACTCGAGACAGGTGGGTGAGCAGTACTTC
TRBJ1-5 | TRBV7-2 | - | - | CASSLGGAWDQPQHF | TGTGCCAGCAGCTTAGGCGGGGCTTGGGATCAGCCCCAGCATTTT
TRBJ2-1 | TRBV7-9 | - | - | CASSSSGASQFF | TGTGCCAGCAGCTCTTCAGGGGCCTCTCAGTTCTTC
TRBJ2-5 | TRBV3-1/TRBV3-2 | TRBD2 | - | CASSPEKRTSGGPETPETQYF | TGTGCCAGCAGCCCAGAGAAACGGACTAGCGGGGGGCCAGAAACGCCAGAGACCCAGTACTTC
TRBJ2-5 | TRBV28 | TRBD2 | - | CASSLFTSGRGSIETQYF | TGTGCCAGCAGTTTATTCACTAGCGGGAGAGGATCCATAGAGACCCAGTACTTC
TRBJ2-7 | TRBV6-1 | - | - | CASSEGVGRGMLGSVSEQYF | TGTGCCAGCAGTGAGGGAGTAGGCAGGGGTATGCTCGGCTCCGTTTCCGAGCAGTACTTC
TRBJ2-4 | TRBV18 | - | - | CASAFREKKNIQYF | TGTGCCAGCGCCTTCCGGGAGAAAAAAAACATTCAGTACTTC
TRBJ2-7 | TRBV10-3 | - | - | CAIRPLSSYEQYF | TGTGCCATCAGGCCTCTAAGCTCCTACGAGCAGTACTTC
TRBJ1-3 | TRBV30 | - | - | CAWSVLGGISGNTIYF | TGTGCCTGGAGTGTACTGGGGGGAATCTCTGGAAACACCATATATTTT
TRBJ1-2 | TRBV27 | TRBD1 | - | CATTSRGPDRGIGYTF | TGTGCCACTACAAGCAGAGGCCCCGACAGGGGTATTGGCTACACCTTC
TRBJ1-4 | TRBV6-5 | - | - | CARIRGSSNEKLFF | TGTGCCCGCATCAGAGGCTCTTCTAATGAAAAACTGTTTTTT
TRBJ1-2 | TRBV4-2 | - | - | CASSHSGSNINYGYTF | TGTGCCAGCAGCCACAGCGGGTCCAACATTAACTATGGCTACACCTTC